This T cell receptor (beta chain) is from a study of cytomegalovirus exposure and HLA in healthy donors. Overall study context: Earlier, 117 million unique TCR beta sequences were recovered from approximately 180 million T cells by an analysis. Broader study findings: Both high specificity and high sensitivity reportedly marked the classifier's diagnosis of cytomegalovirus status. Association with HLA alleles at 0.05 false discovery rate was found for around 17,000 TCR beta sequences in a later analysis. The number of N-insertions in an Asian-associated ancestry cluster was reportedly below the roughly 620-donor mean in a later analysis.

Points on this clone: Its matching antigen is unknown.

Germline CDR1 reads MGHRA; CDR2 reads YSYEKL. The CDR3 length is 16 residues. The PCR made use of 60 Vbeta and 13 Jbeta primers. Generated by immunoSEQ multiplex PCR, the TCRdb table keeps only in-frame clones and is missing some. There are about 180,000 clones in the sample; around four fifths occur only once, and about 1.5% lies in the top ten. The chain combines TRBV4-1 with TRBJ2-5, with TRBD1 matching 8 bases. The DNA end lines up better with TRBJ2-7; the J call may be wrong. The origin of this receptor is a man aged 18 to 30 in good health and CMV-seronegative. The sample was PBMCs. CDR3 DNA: TGCGCCAGCAGCCGACTTTGGACAGGGACCGATAACGAGCAGTACTTC. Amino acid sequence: CASSRLWTGTDNEQYF.